This passage covers 27 T cell receptor beta chains from one sample sequenced in a study of blood T cells in healthy people across ages. For the second PCR, which ran for about 7 to 11 cycles, a sample-barcoded 5' primer and a J-beta primer mix were used. TCRdb processed the 5' RACE reads anew with MiXCR; each CDR3 protein has one entry. The table shows 1.5 million to 2 million distinct CDR3 sequences, with roughly 52% occurring only once. Sequenced input: blood. All receptors derive from a woman in her thirties or forties in good health.

The chain couples TRBV6-5 to TRBJ1-1; D gene uncertain. Germline lookup yields CDR1 MNHEY and CDR2 SVGAGI. The CDR3 is 15 residues long. Trimming removed 6 bases at V and 5 bases at J, with 19 bases between. In nucleotides, the CDR3 is TGTGCCAGCAGCCCTGCGACATTAGCGGGGACTGAAGCTTTCTTT. Encoded protein: CASSPATLAGTEAFF.

J is TRBJ2-1 and V is TRBV9; 12 bases match TRBD2. V shed 0 bases and J 5 bases; nucleotides not matched to a gene: 9. In germline, CDR1 is SGDLS, CDR2 YYNGEE. There are 18 residues in the CDR3. CDR3: CASSVGGGLAGRDNEQFF. DNA for the CDR3: TGTGCCAGCAGCGTAGGGGGAGGACTAGCGGGGAGAGACAATGAGCAGTTCTTC.

This clonotype was seen repeatedly, ten times or more. The rearrangement uses TRBV29-1 and TRBJ2-1, with a weak D call TRBD2 (7 bases). This CDR3 has 12 amino acids. The V end lost 4 bases, the J end lost 9 bases, and 13 bases lay between the germline ends. CDR1 is SQVTM and CDR2 is ANQGSEA in the germline V gene. The CDR3 loop reads CSVGGGGGEQFF. CDR3 in DNA: TGCAGCGTTGGTGGGGGCGGGGGTGAGCAGTTCTTC.

This chain joins TRBV9 and TRBJ2-5; D unresolved. V shed 0 bases and J shed 5 bases, with 8 bases lying between them. The CDR3 contains 13 residues. CDR1 is SGDLS, CDR2 YYNGEE, per germline. CDR3 coding DNA: TGTGCCAGCAGCGTAGAGTCATGGGAGACCCAGTACTTC. It codes for CASSVESWETQYF.

This clonotype was seen a few times. The chain has TRBV6-6 and TRBJ2-7; TRBD1 aligns across 10 bases. V was clipped by 6 bases and J by 6 bases; unmatched bases: 11. CDR3 length equals 15 residues. The germline V gene encodes CDR1 MNHNY and CDR2 SVGAGI (reference sequence). The CDR3 here is CASSSGGQGFGEQYF. The CDR3 DNA reads as TGTGCCAGCAGCAGCGGGGGACAGGGGTTCGGCGAGCAGTACTTC.

V usage is TRBV5-4 and J usage is TRBJ2-4; D is undetermined. The DNA end is more similar to TRBJ2-5, so the J call may be wrong. This CDR3 comprises 15 residues. The germline V gene encodes CDR1 SGHNT and CDR2 YYREEE (reference sequence). CDR3 residues: CASSLKGIGKETQYF. The CDR3 DNA sequence: TGTGCCAGCAGCTTGAAAGGGATTGGGAAAGAGACCCAGTACTTC.

This chain connects TRBV12-3 or TRBV12-4 to TRBJ2-1; 8 nucleotides match TRBD1. CDR3 length: 15 residues. The trim removed 5 bases at V and 7 bases at J, leaving 10 bases unmatched. The CDR3 DNA reads as TGTGCCAGCAGTCGACAGGGGAGCCCCTTAAATGAGCAGTTCTTC. It encodes CASSRQGSPLNEQFF.

The chain is built from TRBV6-6 and TRBJ1-5; tentative D call: TRBD1 (5 bases). V dropped 0 bases and J dropped 9 bases, with 12 bases sitting between them. Germline CDR1 reads MNHNY; CDR2 reads SVGAGI (reference sequence). The CDR3 consists of 14 residues. The CDR3 region is CASSYSGVATPQHF. CDR3 nucleotide sequence: TGTGCCAGCAGTTACTCAGGGGTGGCGACGCCCCAGCATTTT.

Only a few counts were recorded for this clonotype. The V and J genes are TRBV7-2 and TRBJ2-3, with D possibly TRBD2 on 5 matching bases. The CDR3 sequence is 15 residues long. Germline CDR1 SGHTA, CDR2 FQGNSA. V was trimmed by 1 base and J by 2 bases, leaving 10 bases between them. The CDR3 region is CASSLVVAFTDTQYF. CDR3 in DNA: TGTGCCAGCAGCTTAGTAGTAGCGTTCACAGATACGCAGTATTTT. Full variable domain (rest looked up from reference TRBV7-2 and TRBJ2-3): GAGVSQSPSNKVTEKGKDVELRCDPISGHTALYWYRQSLGQGLEFLIYFQGNSAPDKSGLPSDRFSAERTGGSVSTLTIQRTQQEDSAVYLCASSLVVAFTDTQYFGPGTRLTVL.

This chain links TRBV28 with TRBJ2-7; D is possibly TRBD2 (5 bases). The V gene's germline CDR1 is MDHEN and CDR2 SYDVKM. The ends were cut back, 7 bases at V and 0 bases at J, with 13 bases in the middle. CDR3 length equals 14 residues. CDR3 residues: CASIGRWSSYEQYF. The CDR3 DNA follows: TGTGCCAGCATTGGGAGATGGAGCTCCTACGAGCAGTACTTC.

The chain couples TRBV20-1 to TRBJ1-4; TRBD1 might be the D (5 bases). The V and J ends lost 0 bases and 7 bases respectively, with 12 bases between them. Germline assignment: CDR1 DFQATT and CDR2 SNEGSKA (reference sequence). The CDR3 is made up of 14 amino acids. The DNA of the CDR3 is TGCAGTGCTAGAGATAGTCGGGGGGGTGAAAAACTGTTTTTT. Its translation: CSARDSRGGEKLFF.

The J gene is TRBJ2-5, the V gene TRBV14; D is ambiguous. The DNA end favors TRBJ2-7, so the J call may be wrong. CDR3 length equals 14 residues. Germline V gene sequence: CDR1 SGHDN, CDR2 FVKESK. CDR3 protein: CASSPHGTHYEQYF. CDR3 DNA: TGTGCCAGCAGCCCCCACGGTACCCACTACGAGCAGTACTTC.

This clonotype was found a few times. The chain combines TRBV4-3 with TRBJ2-5; maybe TRBD1 (6 bases). V dropped 4 bases and J dropped 8 bases, with 14 bases sitting between them. CDR1 and CDR2 (germline): LGHNA, YSLEER. The CDR3 consists of 13 residues. CDR3 DNA sequence: TGCGCCAGCAGCCCTTCTAGGGGGTTCACCCAGTACTTC. Encoded protein: CASSPSRGFTQYF.

V usage is TRBV10-3 and J usage is TRBJ2-7, with D perhaps TRBD1 (6 bases). This CDR3 has 14 amino acids. The germline CDR1 and CDR2 sequences are ENHRY and SYGVKD. V was clipped by 0 bases and J by 3 bases, with 9 bases between them. In nucleotides, the CDR3 is TGTGCCATCAGTGAGTCTGACAGGAACTACGAGCAGTACTTC. Its protein is CAISESDRNYEQYF.

This clonotype was counted only a few times. This chain connects TRBV20-1 to TRBJ2-5; the D gene is possibly TRBD1 (6 bases). The DNA matches TRBJ2-7 better at its end, which makes the J call doubtful. This CDR3 spans 14 amino acids. The V gene's germline CDR1 is DFQATT and CDR2 SNEGSKA (reference sequence). The CDR3: CSARGGLSRHEQYF. The CDR3 DNA reads as TGCAGTGCTAGAGGGGGGCTGTCTCGCCACGAGCAGTACTTC.

V usage is TRBV27 and J usage is TRBJ2-3, with 7 positions matching TRBD2. Germline CDR1 and CDR2: MNHEY and SMNVEV (reference sequence). This CDR3 region has 15 residues. V lost 9 bases to trimming and J lost 3 bases; unmatched junction nucleotides: 12. CDR3 sequence (DNA): TGTGCCAGTCGGACTAGTCCTCCTCTAACAGATACGCAGTATTTT. Its protein is CASRTSPPLTDTQYF.

V gene TRBV6-2 or TRBV6-3 combines with J gene TRBJ2-1; 7 bases line up with TRBD2. Germline lookup yields CDR1 MNHEY and CDR2 SVGEGT. The CDR3 runs 15 residues. V was pared by 0 bases and J by 8 bases, with 7 bases of the junction left unmatched. As DNA, the CDR3 is TGTGCCAGCAGTTACTCAACCGGACTAGTAGATGAGCAGTTCTTC. It yields the protein CASSYSTGLVDEQFF.

This clonotype was recorded a few times. The V gene is TRBV20-1, the J gene TRBJ2-1; perhaps TRBD2 as D (5 bases). The CDR3 length is 12 residues. CDR1 and CDR2 from the germline V gene are DFQATT and SNEGSKA (reference sequence). V was pared by 3 bases and J by 9 bases, with 12 bases between. CDR3 loop: CSASARAGEQFF. The CDR3 DNA reads as TGCAGTGCTAGTGCGAGGGCCGGTGAGCAGTTCTTC.

The chain employs TRBV27 and TRBJ2-7; D uncertain. V dropped 0 bases and J dropped 2 bases, with 11 bases sitting between them. CDR1 is MNHEY, CDR2 SMNVEV, per germline (reference sequence). The CDR3 runs to 15 residues. The CDR3: CASSLSVGGTYEQYF. The DNA for the CDR3 is TGTGCCAGCAGTTTATCTGTCGGCGGCACCTACGAGCAGTACTTC.

This chain connects TRBV5-5 to TRBJ2-7; D not certain. The end of the DNA is better explained by TRBJ2-5, so the J call may be wrong. The germline gives CDR1 SGHKS, CDR2 YYEKEE (reference sequence). The CDR3 length is 15 residues. CDR3 nucleotide sequence: TGTGCCAGCAGCTTGGAACTTCTTTTGGGGGAGACCCAGTACTTC. It encodes CASSLELLLGETQYF.

This clonotype was picked up a small number of times. The gene calls are TRBV25-1 and TRBJ2-1, with 9 bases identical to TRBD2. V shed 7 bases, J shed 9 bases, and the junction held 10 bases outside the gene matches. The CDR3 totals 14 residues. Looked up from germline, CDR1 is MGHDK and CDR2 is SYGVNS. The CDR3 sequence: CASMASGEGGEQFF. The CDR3 DNA follows: TGTGCCAGCATGGCTAGCGGGGAGGGGGGTGAGCAGTTCTTC.

This clonotype was observed a handful of times. In DNA form, the CDR3 reads TGCGCCAGCAGCGGGGGGGCGATCACGAATGAGCAGTTCTTC. It codes for CASSGGAITNEQFF. This chain uses TRBV5-1 with TRBJ2-1; TRBD2 is a possible D gene (7 bases). There are 14 residues in the CDR3. V lost 4 bases, J lost 7 bases, and 15 bases lay in between. Germline V gene lookup returns CDR1 SGHRS and CDR2 YFSETQ.

A single count supports this clonotype. V gene TRBV5-1 combines with J gene TRBJ2-1; 10 bases match TRBD2. V dropped 3 bases and J dropped 15; count of bases not matched to a gene: 6. The length of the CDR3 is 12 residues. CDR1 and CDR2 from the germline V gene are SGHRS and YFSETQ. The CDR3 DNA follows: TGCGCCAGCAGCTCCGGGACTAGCGATGCGTTCTTC. The encoded protein is CASSSGTSDAFF.

The table lists this clonotype with a few counts. J is TRBJ1-2 and V is TRBV20-1; TRBD1 agrees at 8 bases. Germline CDR1 and CDR2: DFQATT and SNEGSKA (reference sequence). J was trimmed by 4 bases and V by 8 bases; bases with no gene match: 12. The CDR3 runs 14 residues. The chain's CDR3 is CSSPGQADFYGYTF. For the CDR3, the DNA is TGCAGTTCGCCGGGACAGGCAGACTTCTATGGCTACACCTTC.

This clonotype was detected only a few times. This chain uses TRBV6-5 with TRBJ1-6; a weak D match, TRBD1 (5 bases). The V gene's germline CDR1 is MNHEY and CDR2 SVGAGI. V lost 0 bases and J lost 8, with 14 bases in between. The length of the CDR3 is 16 residues. CDR3 nucleotide sequence: TGTGCCAGCAGTTACTCGAGGCAGGGTTCTGATTCACCCCTCCACTTT. It specifies CASSYSRQGSDSPLHF.

The rearrangement uses TRBV11-1 and TRBJ2-7; tentatively, D is TRBD1 (7 bases). The ends were cut back, 5 bases at V and 1 base at J, with 21 bases in the middle. Germline CDR1 reads SGHAT; CDR2 reads FQDESV (reference sequence). The CDR3 loop spans 17 amino acids. The chain's CDR3 is CASSHTALTGRSYEQYF. The CDR3 nucleotides are TGTGCCAGCAGCCACACCGCATTGACAGGGAGGTCCTACGAGCAGTACTTC.

The chain employs TRBV7-2 and TRBJ2-1; 9 bases agree with TRBD2. The CDR3 consists of 15 residues. The trim removed 5 bases at V and 11 bases at J, leaving 13 bases unmatched. Germline CDR1 reads SGHTA; CDR2 reads FQGNSA. The CDR3 sequence is CASSRAGGRELKQFF. The DNA for the CDR3 is TGTGCCAGCAGCCGAGCGGGGGGCCGAGAACTCAAGCAGTTCTTC.